The present TCR beta chain was sequenced within a study of regulatory T cells in long-lasting Graves disease. Trimming left V 5 bases short and J 2 bases short, with 14 bases between. The CDR3 sequence is 14 residues long. Germline CDR1 SGHRS, CDR2 YFSETQ. Investigators prepared the TCR beta libraries by applying iRepertoire HTBI primers and Arm-PCR of CDR3 regions. TCRdb called the multiplex PCR reads again in MiXCR, with one record for every CDR3 protein. Counted here are 550,000 to 650,000 distinct CDR3 sequences, around 15% occurring once; the ten biggest clones make up more than 10%. Time point denoted: newly diagnosed GD, antithyroid drugs for less than 3 months. With RNA extracted from PBMCs as input, the TCR library was made. In this sample, this clonotype turned up a few times. The same data also contributed to another study, on T cells in Graves' hyperthyroidism and ophthalmopathy. That publication notes: The study based diagnoses on clinical symptoms, serum thyroxine and TRAb, thyroid ultrasound and orbital computed tomography.

The chain carries TRBV5-1 and TRBJ2-7, with D unclear. The source material was peripheral blood mononuclear cells (PBMCs), sampled at new diagnosis, from a patient treated with antithyroid drugs. This receptor was obtained from a man aged 18 to 30 with Graves disease. This chain's CDR3 is CASRPATHAYEQYF. The DNA of the CDR3 is TGCGCCAGCAGACCGGCGACTCATGCCTACGAGCAGTACTTC.